These 24 T cell receptor beta chains share one sample of origin, sequenced in a study of OX40 agonist ivuxolimab in advanced cancers. Using immunoSEQ multiplex PCR, the repertoire was profiled, and TCRdb retains in-frame clones only, with some absent. Found here are 70,000 or so clones, approximately 90% of them singletons; the top ten hold around 1%. Sequencing was performed on CD4+ or CD8+ T cells sorted from blood, taken in a trial of the OX40 agonist ivuxolimab. Receptors originate from an adult with an advanced solid tumor such as melanoma, head and neck, liver or kidney cancer.

Points on this clone: The same CDR3 can be traced to other DNA sequences in this sample. The CDR3 DNA follows: TGTGCCACCAGCAGGCGTACAGGTTACGAGCAGTACTTC. Protein product: CATSRRTGYEQYF. The chain recombines TRBV15 with TRBJ2-7, with D possibly TRBD1 on 5 matching bases. Germline V gene data show CDR1 as LNHNV and CDR2 as YYDKDF (reference sequence). The CDR3 runs 13 residues. V lost 3 bases and J 4 bases, leaving 10 bases between the germline ends. The whole variable domain, remainder taken from reference TRBV15 and TRBJ2-7, is DAMVIQNPRYQVTQFGKPVTLSCSQTLNHNVMYWYQQKSSQAPKLLFHYYDKDFNNEADTPDNFQSRRPNTSFCFLDIRSPGLGDTAMYLCATSRRTGYEQYFGPGTRLTVT.

The chain is built from TRBV25-1 and TRBJ1-1; D is unclear. Trimming stripped 1 base from V and 1 base from J, with 13 bases between. CDR3 length: 16 amino acids. Germline CDR1 MGHDK, CDR2 SYGVNS. This CDR3 is CASSESNPPGNTEAFF. CDR3 bases: TGTGCCAGCAGTGAATCAAACCCCCCGGGGAACACTGAAGCTTTCTTT.

The chain uses TRBV7-8 and TRBJ2-5; D not certain. V was trimmed by 7 bases and J by 4 bases, leaving 16 bases between them. The CDR3 is made up of 14 amino acids. Germline V CDR1 and CDR2: SGHVS, FQNEAQ. CDR3 sequence: CASNPARLGETQYF. The CDR3 nucleotides are TGTGCCAGCAACCCCGCACGGTTAGGAGAGACCCAGTACTTC. The whole variable domain, filled in from reference TRBV7-8 and TRBJ2-5, reads GAGVSQSPRYKVAKRGQDVALRCDPISGHVSLFWYQQALGQGPEFLTYFQNEAQLDKSGLPSDRFFAERPEGSVSTLKIQRTQQEDSAVYLCASNPARLGETQYFGPGTRLLVL.

The table lists this clone with a count of one. V and J are TRBV6-5 and TRBJ2-7; D is possibly TRBD2 (5 bases). This CDR3 region has 15 residues. Germline CDR1 reads MNHEY; CDR2 reads SVGAGI. V lost 4 bases and J lost 5, with 18 bases in between. The CDR3 DNA reads as TGTGCCAGCAGTTCCCCGCGTGAGGGCCGGGACGAGCAGTACTTC. It encodes CASSSPREGRDEQYF.

This clone came up once. V usage is TRBV19 and J usage is TRBJ1-2; 7 bases match TRBD1. This CDR3 is 16 amino acids long. Germline CDR1 is LNHDA and CDR2 is SQIVND (reference sequence). Trimming removed 7 bases from V and 4 bases from J; junction bases left unmatched: 15. The CDR3 sequence is CASTETPLWTGYGYTF. CDR3 DNA sequence: TGTGCCAGTACCGAAACCCCGTTGTGGACAGGCTATGGCTACACCTTC.

V usage is TRBV30 and J usage is TRBJ1-1; 7 positions agree with TRBD1. CDR1 GTSNPN and CDR2 SVGIG come from the germline V gene (reference sequence). This CDR3 has 14 residues. Trimming removed 1 base from V and 3 bases from J; junction bases left unmatched: 5. CDR3 DNA sequence: TGTGCCTGGAGTGATATAACAGGGGACACTGAAGCTTTCTTT. Translating gives CAWSDITGDTEAFF.

This clone was counted a single time. This chain joins TRBV5-1 and TRBJ2-2; unclear D gene. Germline V gives CDR1 SGHRS, CDR2 YFSETQ. Trimming removed 1 base at V and 1 base at J, with 5 bases between. The CDR3 covers 14 residues. The CDR3 loop is CASSLTENTGELFF. CDR3 in DNA: TGCGCCAGCAGCTTGACGGAGAACACCGGGGAGCTGTTTTTT.

The J gene is TRBJ1-3, the V gene TRBV9; no clear D. Germline V CDR1 and CDR2: SGDLS, YYNGEE. The CDR3 runs to 11 residues. The V and J ends lost 10 bases and 3 bases respectively, with 8 bases between them. CDR3 sequence: CASERGNTIYF. The CDR3 bases are TGTGCCTCAGAACGTGGAAACACCATATATTTT.

The count of this clone is one. CDR3 in amino acids: CASSQEPGPRPDTQYF. DNA of the CDR3: TGCGCCAGCAGCCAAGAGCCAGGCCCCCGCCCAGATACGCAGTATTTT. The chain links TRBV4-1 to TRBJ2-3; D is ambiguous. Germline values: CDR1 MGHRA, CDR2 YSYEKL. V was clipped by 0 bases and J by 4 bases, with 14 bases between them. The CDR3 is 16 residues long.

This rearrangement joins TRBV11-1 to TRBJ1-1; D uncertain. V was shortened by 4 bases and J by 0 bases, with 15 bases between the two germline ends. Per germline, CDR1 SGHAT and CDR2 FQDESV (reference sequence). This CDR3 spans 16 amino acids. The CDR3 nucleotides read TGTGCCAGCAGCTCTAGGTCTTGGACGTTGAACACTGAAGCTTTCTTT. Residues: CASSSRSWTLNTEAFF.

The CDR3 DNA reads TGTGCCAGCAGCTTAGACAGGACCCCCGAAGCTTTCTTT. It encodes CASSLDRTPEAFF. The genes are TRBV7-8 and TRBJ1-1, with D maybe TRBD1 (5 bases). The CDR3 length is 13 residues. V was pared by 1 base and J by 8 bases, with 11 bases between. Germline CDR1 is SGHVS and CDR2 is FQNEAQ.

The chain employs TRBV14 and TRBJ2-1; 10 positions agree with TRBD1. Germline values: CDR1 SGHDN, CDR2 FVKESK. V lost 2 bases, J lost 2 bases, and 15 bases stayed unmatched. The CDR3 consists of 20 residues. CDR3 amino acids: CASSQWMGQGPPRAYNEQFF. The CDR3 DNA sequence: TGTGCCAGCAGCCAATGGATGGGACAGGGGCCACCTCGGGCCTACAATGAGCAGTTCTTC.

This clone has only one observation. CDR3 coding DNA: TGTGCCAGCAGCTTCGGGACTAGCGGGGTAAATGAGCAGTTCTTC. The encoded protein is CASSFGTSGVNEQFF. V gene TRBV7-3 combines with J gene TRBJ2-1; 13 bases align to TRBD2. CDR1 and CDR2 (germline): SGHTA, FQGTGA. V shed 3 bases, J shed 7 bases, and the junction held 3 bases outside the gene matches. The CDR3 is 15 amino acids.

J is TRBJ1-2 and V is TRBV5-1; TRBD1 agrees at 8 bases. V lost 1 base and J lost 3; bases outside the gene matches: 5. Germline V gene lookup returns CDR1 SGHRS and CDR2 YFSETQ. There are 15 residues in the CDR3. The CDR3 nucleotides are TGCGCCAGCAGCTTGTCGACAGGGGTGGACTATGGCTACACCTTC. Translating it yields CASSLSTGVDYGYTF.

The rearrangement links TRBV6-6 to TRBJ1-3; 7 bases are a match to TRBD1. V was clipped by 5 bases and J by 0 bases; unmatched bases: 4. Germline V gene lookup returns CDR1 MNHNY and CDR2 SVGAGI (reference sequence). The CDR3 totals 15 residues. CDR3 sequence (DNA): TGTGCCAGCAGTAAGGGGGCGGTCTCTGGAAACACCATATATTTT. Protein sequence: CASSKGAVSGNTIYF.

This clone was seen a few times. V gene TRBV11-3 combines with J gene TRBJ2-2, with D hard to call. The CDR3 consists of 14 residues. The germline V gene encodes CDR1 SGHNT and CDR2 YENEEA. V lost 1 base, J lost 6 bases, and 9 bases lay in between. CDR3 in amino acids: CASSLGASSGELFF. The CDR3 DNA reads TGTGCCAGCAGCTTAGGGGCTAGTTCCGGGGAGCTGTTTTTT.

This chain links TRBV5-1 with TRBJ2-5; D is undetermined. V gave up 4 bases and J gave up 5 bases, with 12 bases separating them. CDR1 is SGHRS, CDR2 YFSETQ, per germline. CDR3 length: 13 amino acids. As DNA, the CDR3 is TGCGCCAGCAGCGAAGAAATTCTGGAGACCCAGTACTTC. This gives the protein CASSEEILETQYF.

The rearrangement links TRBV11-3 to TRBJ1-2; D gene uncertain. The CDR3 is 15 residues long. Trimming stripped 5 bases from V and 7 bases from J, with 20 bases between. Germline assignment: CDR1 SGHNT and CDR2 YENEEA. CDR3 bases: TGTGCCAGCAGCCGCTTTGGGGTGGGTCAATGTGGCTACACCTTC. This sequence encodes CASSRFGVGQCGYTF.

The chain links TRBV6-1 to TRBJ2-7; maybe TRBD1 (6 bases). The germline V gene encodes CDR1 MNHNS and CDR2 SASEGT. The ends were cut back, 3 bases at V and 5 bases at J, with 14 bases in the middle. The CDR3 contains 14 residues. CDR3 amino acids: CASSDLGQGNEQYF. The CDR3 bases are TGTGCCAGCAGTGATTTAGGGCAGGGGAACGAGCAGTACTTC.

The gene calls are TRBV7-2 and TRBJ2-3; the D is unclear. CDR3 length: 13 amino acids. CDR1 and CDR2 (germline): SGHTA, FQGNSA. V was clipped by 0 bases and J by 4 bases, with 5 bases between them. The CDR3 sequence is CASSLAPPDTQYF. CDR3 sequence (DNA): TGTGCCAGCAGCTTAGCTCCGCCAGATACGCAGTATTTT.

The chain uses TRBV7-3 and TRBJ1-1; TRBD1 is a possible D gene (5 bases). Germline values: CDR1 SGHTA, CDR2 FQGTGA. This CDR3 spans 13 amino acids. V was cut by 3 bases and J by 4 bases, with 9 bases left in between. The chain's CDR3 is CASSFSGSTEAFF. The CDR3 DNA follows: TGTGCCAGCAGCTTCTCAGGGTCCACTGAAGCTTTCTTT.

This chain connects TRBV18 to TRBJ2-1; D is perhaps TRBD2 (6 bases). The V gene's germline CDR1 is KGHSH and CDR2 LQKENI. CDR3 length: 12 amino acids. Trimming cost V 1 base and J 9 bases, with 7 bases left between them. The CDR3 coding sequence is TGTGCCAGCTCACCACAGGGAGGTGAGCAGTTCTTC. Its translation: CASSPQGGEQFF.

The chain has TRBV7-2 and TRBJ2-3; D might be TRBD2 (5 bases). The CDR3 covers 14 residues. The V gene's germline CDR1 is SGHTA and CDR2 FQGNSA. The germline V and J ends were trimmed by 5 bases and 4 bases, with 13 bases remaining between them. CDR3 amino acids: CASSLGLSADTQYF. The CDR3 nucleotides read TGTGCCAGCAGCCTTGGCCTTAGCGCAGATACGCAGTATTTT.

A single count supports this clone. J is TRBJ2-2 and V is TRBV10-3, with D perhaps TRBD1 (6 bases). V was clipped by 7 bases and J by 7 bases, with 19 bases between them. The CDR3 is made up of 15 amino acids. Per germline, CDR1 ENHRY and CDR2 SYGVKD. In nucleotides, the CDR3 is TGTGCCATCAAGGGGCAGGGGATGCTTGGCGGGGAGCTGTTTTTT. Translation gives CAIKGQGMLGGELFF.